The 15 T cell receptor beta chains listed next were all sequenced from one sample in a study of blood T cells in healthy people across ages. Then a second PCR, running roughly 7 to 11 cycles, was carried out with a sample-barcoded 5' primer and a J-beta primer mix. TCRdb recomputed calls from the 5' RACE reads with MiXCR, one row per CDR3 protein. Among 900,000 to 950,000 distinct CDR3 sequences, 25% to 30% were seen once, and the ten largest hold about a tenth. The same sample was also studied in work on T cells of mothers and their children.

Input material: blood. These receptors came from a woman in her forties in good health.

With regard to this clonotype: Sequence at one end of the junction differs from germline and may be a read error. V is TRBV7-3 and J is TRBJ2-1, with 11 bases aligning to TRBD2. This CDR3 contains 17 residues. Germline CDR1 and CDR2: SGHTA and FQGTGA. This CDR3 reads CASSLRSSGGRYSEQFF. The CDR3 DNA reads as TGTGCCAGCAGCTTAAGGTCTAGCGGGGGGCGTTACAGTGAGCAGTTCTTC.

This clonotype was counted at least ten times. The CDR3 spells CASSPGGQETQYF. CDR3 in DNA: TGTGCCAGCTCACCGGGGGGGCAAGAGACCCAGTACTTC. The V call is TRBV18, the J call TRBJ2-5; 7 nucleotides line up with TRBD2. Germline V gene lookup returns CDR1 KGHSH and CDR2 LQKENI. The CDR3 extends over 13 amino acids. V was clipped by 3 bases and J by 2 bases; unmatched bases: 0.

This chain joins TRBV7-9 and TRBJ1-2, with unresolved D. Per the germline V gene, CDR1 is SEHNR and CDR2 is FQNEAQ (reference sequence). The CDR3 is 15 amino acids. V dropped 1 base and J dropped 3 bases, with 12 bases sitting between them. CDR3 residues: CASSLGPREDYGYTF. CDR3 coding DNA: TGTGCCAGCAGCTTAGGTCCGCGGGAGGACTATGGCTACACCTTC.

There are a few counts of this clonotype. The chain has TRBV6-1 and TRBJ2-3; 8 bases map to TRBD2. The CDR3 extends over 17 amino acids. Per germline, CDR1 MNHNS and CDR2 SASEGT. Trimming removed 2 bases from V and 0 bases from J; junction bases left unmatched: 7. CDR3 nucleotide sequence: TGTGCCAGCAGTGAACGGGAGGGGGTCCGAAGCACAGATACGCAGTATTTT. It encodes CASSEREGVRSTDTQYF.

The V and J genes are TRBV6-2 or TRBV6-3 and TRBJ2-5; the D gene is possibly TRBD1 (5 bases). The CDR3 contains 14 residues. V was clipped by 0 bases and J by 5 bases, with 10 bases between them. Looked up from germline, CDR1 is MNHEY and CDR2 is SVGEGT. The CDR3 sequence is CASSYSAGKETQYF. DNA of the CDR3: TGTGCCAGCAGTTACTCGGCAGGGAAGGAGACCCAGTACTTC.

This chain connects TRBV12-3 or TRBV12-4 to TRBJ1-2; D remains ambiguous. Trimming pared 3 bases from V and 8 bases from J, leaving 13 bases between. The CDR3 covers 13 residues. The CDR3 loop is CASSFTPSEGYTF. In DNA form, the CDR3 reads TGTGCCAGCAGTTTTACGCCATCAGAAGGCTACACCTTC.

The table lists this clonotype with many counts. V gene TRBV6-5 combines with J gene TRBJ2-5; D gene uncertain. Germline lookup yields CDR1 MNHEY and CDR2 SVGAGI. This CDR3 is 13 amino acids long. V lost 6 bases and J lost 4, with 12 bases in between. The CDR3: CASSQVSGETQYF. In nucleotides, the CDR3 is TGTGCCAGCAGCCAGGTGTCGGGAGAGACCCAGTACTTC.

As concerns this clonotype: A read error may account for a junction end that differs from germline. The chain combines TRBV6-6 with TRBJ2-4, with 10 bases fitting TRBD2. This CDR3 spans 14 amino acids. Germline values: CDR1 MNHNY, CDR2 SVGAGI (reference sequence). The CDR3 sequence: CTSSYERGGREQYF. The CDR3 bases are TGTACCAGCAGTTACGAGCGGGGGGGCCGGGAGCAGTACTTC.

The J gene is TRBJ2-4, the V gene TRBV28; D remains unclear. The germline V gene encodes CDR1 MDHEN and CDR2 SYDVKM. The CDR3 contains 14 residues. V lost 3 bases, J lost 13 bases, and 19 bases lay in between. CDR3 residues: CASSFRQLNNEQYF. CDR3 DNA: TGTGCCAGCAGTTTTCGTCAGCTTAACAATGAGCAGTACTTC.

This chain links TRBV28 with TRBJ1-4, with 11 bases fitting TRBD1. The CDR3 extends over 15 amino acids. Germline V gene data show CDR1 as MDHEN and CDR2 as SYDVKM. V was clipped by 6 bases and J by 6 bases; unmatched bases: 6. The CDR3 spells CASSYWTGGDEKLFF. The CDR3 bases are TGTGCCAGCAGCTACTGGACAGGGGGCGATGAAAAACTGTTTTTT.

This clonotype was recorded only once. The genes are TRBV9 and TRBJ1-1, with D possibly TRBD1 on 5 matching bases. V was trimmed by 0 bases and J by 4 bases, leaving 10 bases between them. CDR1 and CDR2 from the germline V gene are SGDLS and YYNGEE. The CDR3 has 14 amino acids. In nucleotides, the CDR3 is TGTGCCAGCAGCGTAGTCCCGGGGGGCACTGAAGCTTTCTTT. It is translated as CASSVVPGGTEAFF.

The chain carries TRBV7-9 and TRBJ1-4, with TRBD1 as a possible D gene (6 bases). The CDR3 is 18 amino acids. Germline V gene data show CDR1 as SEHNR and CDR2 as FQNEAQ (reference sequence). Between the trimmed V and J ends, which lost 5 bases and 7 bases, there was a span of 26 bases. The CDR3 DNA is TGTGCCAGCAGCAAAGACCCAGTTTTTACAGGGTTCGGTGAAAAACTGTTTTTT. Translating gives CASSKDPVFTGFGEKLFF.

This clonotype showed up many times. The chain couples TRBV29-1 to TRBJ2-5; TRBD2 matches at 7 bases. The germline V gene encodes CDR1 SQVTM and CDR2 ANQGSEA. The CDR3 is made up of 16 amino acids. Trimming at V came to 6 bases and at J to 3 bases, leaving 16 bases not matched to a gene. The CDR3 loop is CSVPSGAAGHEETQYF. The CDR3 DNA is TGCAGCGTCCCGAGCGGGGCCGCAGGGCATGAAGAGACCCAGTACTTC.

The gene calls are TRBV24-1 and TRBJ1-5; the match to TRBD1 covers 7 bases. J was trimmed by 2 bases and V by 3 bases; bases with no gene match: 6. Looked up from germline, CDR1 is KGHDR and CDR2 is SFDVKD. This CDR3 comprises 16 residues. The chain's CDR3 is CATSDPRGRGNQPQHF. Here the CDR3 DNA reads TGTGCCACCAGTGATCCGAGGGGGCGCGGCAATCAGCCCCAGCATTTT.

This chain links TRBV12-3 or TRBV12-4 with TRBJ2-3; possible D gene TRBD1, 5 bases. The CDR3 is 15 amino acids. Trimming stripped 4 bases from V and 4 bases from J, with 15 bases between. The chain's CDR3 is CASSSGIGMADTQYF. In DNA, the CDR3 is TGTGCCAGCAGTTCAGGGATTGGTATGGCAGATACGCAGTATTTT.